A selection of T cell receptor beta chains follows, all from one sample in a study of CD8 T cells in ankylosing spondylitis. TCRdb fed the 5' RACE reads into MiXCR, producing one record per CDR3 protein. The sample lists under 200,000 distinct CDR3 sequences, 9.5% to 13% occurring once. Sample: blood, either unsorted or a sorted T cell fraction (not recorded which). These receptors were taken from a male donor with ankylosing spondylitis or in good health (not recorded which). Both conserved end residues are trimmed from each CDR3. A D gene is named only where the DNA matches it firmly.

D gene: -; V gene: TRBV15; CDR3 protein: ATTGGRMGTSGYT
D gene: TRBD1; V gene: TRBV6-1; CDR3 protein: ASRGQGQSTEAF
D gene: -; V gene: TRBV6-2/TRBV6-3; CDR3 protein: ASSYSALNTGELF
D gene: TRBD1; V gene: TRBV18; CDR3 protein: ASSSLGTGDEQY
D gene: TRBD1; V gene: TRBV5-1; CDR3 protein: ASSRGQNNSPLH
D gene: -; V gene: TRBV2; CDR3 protein: ASGGNQYNEQF
D gene: -; V gene: TRBV21-1; CDR3 protein: ASSKARQRNQPQH
D gene: TRBD2; V gene: TRBV20-1; CDR3 protein: SARDSRLAGSADTQY
D gene: TRBD1; V gene: TRBV29-1; CDR3 protein: SVMGQGSLSYEQY
D gene: -; V gene: TRBV12-3/TRBV12-4; CDR3 protein: ASSTQTNTEAF
D gene: -; V gene: TRBV18; CDR3 protein: ASSREQYSNQPQH
D gene: TRBD1; V gene: TRBV5-1; CDR3 protein: ASSELQGGTEAF
D gene: -; V gene: TRBV6-2/TRBV6-3; CDR3 protein: ASSYSMRAPDTQY
D gene: TRBD1; V gene: TRBV5-1; CDR3 protein: ASSAGQGLYSYEQY
D gene: -; V gene: TRBV11-2; CDR3 protein: ASSLEASAMTQY
D gene: TRBD2; V gene: TRBV5-1; CDR3 protein: ASSAGTSEGNEQF
D gene: TRBD2; V gene: TRBV12-3/TRBV12-4; CDR3 protein: TSSQGGRVSGRIPDTQY
D gene: TRBD2; V gene: TRBV11-2; CDR3 protein: ASSGRLAGALNSYEQY
D gene: -; V gene: TRBV24-1; CDR3 protein: ATGQGLRDEQF
D gene: -; V gene: TRBV7-2; CDR3 protein: ASSSIPGRGTEAF
D gene: TRBD1; V gene: TRBV5-1; CDR3 protein: ASSQQGRRTDTQY
D gene: -; V gene: TRBV5-5; CDR3 protein: ASSFGTGTYNEQF